A selection of T cell receptor beta chains follows, all from one sample in a study of identical twins. TCRdb re-derived calls from the 5' RACE reads in MiXCR, one entry per CDR3 protein. The sample comprises around 290,000 distinct CDR3 sequences, 8% to 9.5% of which are singletons, and roughly 6.4% rests with the top ten. The sample was also linked to a second study, of yellow fever vaccine responses in identical twins.

Specimen: CD8+ T cells sorted from blood. The source is a woman aged 18-29 years in good health. Both conserved end residues are part of each CDR3. A D gene is named only where the DNA matches it firmly. Only part of the rows carry a size: once, few, many, or a class if the clone is expanded.

d_call: NA; v_call: TRBV5-1; clone_size: many; j_call: TRBJ2-1; cdr3_nt: TGCGCCAGCAGCGGTTCTAACTACAATGAGCAGTTCTTC; cdr3_aa: CASSGSNYNEQFF
d_call: NA; v_call: TRBV12-3/TRBV12-4; clone_size: NA; j_call: TRBJ1-5; cdr3_nt: TGTGCCAGCAGTTATAGATCTACAACCAATCAGCCCCAGCATTTT; cdr3_aa: CASSYRSTTNQPQHF
d_call: TRBD1; v_call: TRBV6-2/TRBV6-3; clone_size: many; j_call: TRBJ1-5; cdr3_nt: TGTGCCAGCAGTTACTACTCCCCGGACAGGGGATCAATGTGGGTCAATCAGCCCCAGCATTTT; cdr3_aa: CASSYYSPDRGSMWVNQPQHF
d_call: TRBD1; v_call: TRBV28; clone_size: few; j_call: TRBJ2-1; cdr3_nt: TGTGCCAGCAGTTTATCCGGGATTGGACAGGTGGGGTACAATGAGCAGTTCTTC; cdr3_aa: CASSLSGIGQVGYNEQFF
d_call: NA; v_call: TRBV27; clone_size: many; j_call: TRBJ1-2; cdr3_nt: TGTGCCAGCAGTACCTTTGGACGAGACTATGGCTACACCTTC; cdr3_aa: CASSTFGRDYGYTF
d_call: NA; v_call: TRBV12-3/TRBV12-4; clone_size: many; j_call: TRBJ2-2; cdr3_nt: TGTGCCAGCAGTTCCCCAGTGGGTTGGGCCGGGGAGCTGTTTTTT; cdr3_aa: CASSSPVGWAGELFF
d_call: TRBD2; v_call: TRBV6-2/TRBV6-3; clone_size: NA; j_call: TRBJ2-1; cdr3_nt: TGTGCCAGCAGACCGGGACTAGCGGGGGGGGACGACACCTACAATGAGCAGTTCTTC; cdr3_aa: CASRPGLAGGDDTYNEQFF
d_call: NA; v_call: TRBV12-3/TRBV12-4; clone_size: many; j_call: TRBJ2-4; cdr3_nt: TGTGCCGTCGGGGCAAAAAACATTCAGTACTTC; cdr3_aa: CAVGAKNIQYF
d_call: TRBD1; v_call: TRBV20-1; clone_size: few; j_call: TRBJ1-5; cdr3_nt: TGCAGTGCTAGGACAGGGGGCATTTATAGCAATCAGCCCCAGCATTTT; cdr3_aa: CSARTGGIYSNQPQHF
d_call: TRBD2; v_call: TRBV6-5; clone_size: few; j_call: TRBJ2-1; cdr3_nt: TGTGCCAGCAGTTACTCGGGACTAGCGGGGGGGAGTAGTAATGAGCAGTTCTTC; cdr3_aa: CASSYSGLAGGSSNEQFF
d_call: NA; v_call: TRBV5-1; clone_size: many; j_call: TRBJ1-1; cdr3_nt: TGCGCCAGCGCCTCTGGGACCGTTACTGAAGCTTTCTTT; cdr3_aa: CASASGTVTEAFF
d_call: TRBD2; v_call: TRBV4-2; clone_size: many; j_call: TRBJ2-7; cdr3_nt: TGTGCCAGCAGCCAGGGGACTAGCGGGGTTTACGAGCAGTACTTC; cdr3_aa: CASSQGTSGVYEQYF
d_call: TRBD1; v_call: TRBV6-1; clone_size: few; j_call: TRBJ2-2; cdr3_nt: TGTGCCAGCAGGCAGGGGGCGGACGGAGCCGGGGAGCTGTTTTTT; cdr3_aa: CASRQGADGAGELFF
d_call: NA; v_call: TRBV28; clone_size: NA; j_call: TRBJ1-4; cdr3_nt: TGTGCAGTATGGGGACTGGAAAAACTGTTTTTT; cdr3_aa: CAVWGLEKLFF
d_call: TRBD1; v_call: TRBV7-2; clone_size: many; j_call: TRBJ1-2; cdr3_nt: TGTGCCAGCAGGTATTCAGAGGAATATCGTGTGGGACAGGGTGACCCAAACTATGGCTACACCTTC; cdr3_aa: CASRYSEEYRVGQGDPNYGYTF
d_call: TRBD2; v_call: TRBV12-3/TRBV12-4; clone_size: NA; j_call: TRBJ2-1; cdr3_nt: TGTGCCAGCAGCCCAACGACTAGCGGGAGGCCTAGTGAGCAGTTCTTC; cdr3_aa: CASSPTTSGRPSEQFF
d_call: TRBD2; v_call: TRBV5-6; clone_size: few; j_call: TRBJ2-5; cdr3_nt: TGTGCCAGCAGCTTGCGCAGGGAGGGGCCAGAGACCCAGTACTTC; cdr3_aa: CASSLRREGPETQYF
d_call: TRBD1; v_call: TRBV6-2/TRBV6-3; clone_size: few; j_call: TRBJ2-1; cdr3_nt: TGTGCCAGCAGTTACTCAGAGGGGGCTCGGAATGAGCAGTTCTTC; cdr3_aa: CASSYSEGARNEQFF
d_call: NA; v_call: TRBV6-4; clone_size: many; j_call: TRBJ2-3; cdr3_nt: TGTGCCAGCTCGAGGGGATTAAGCACAGATACGCAGTATTTT; cdr3_aa: CASSRGLSTDTQYF
d_call: TRBD2; v_call: TRBV30; clone_size: few; j_call: TRBJ2-1; cdr3_nt: TGTGCCTGGTACGGGGGGGCCGGTTACAATGAGCAGTTCTTC; cdr3_aa: CAWYGGAGYNEQFF
d_call: NA; v_call: TRBV7-6; clone_size: many; j_call: TRBJ2-3; cdr3_nt: TGTGCCAGCAGCTGGGGCGATCCAGATACGCAGTATTTT; cdr3_aa: CASSWGDPDTQYF
d_call: TRBD2; v_call: TRBV28; clone_size: many; j_call: TRBJ2-7; cdr3_nt: TGTGCCAGCAGTGGGACCGGGACTAGCGGTTTTTCCGAGCAGTACTTC; cdr3_aa: CASSGTGTSGFSEQYF
d_call: TRBD1; v_call: TRBV6-2/TRBV6-3; clone_size: many; j_call: TRBJ1-1; cdr3_nt: TGTGCCAGCAGCCACAGGGGTGTGACTGAAGCTTTCTTT; cdr3_aa: CASSHRGVTEAFF
d_call: NA; v_call: TRBV6-5; clone_size: many; j_call: TRBJ1-1; cdr3_nt: TGTGCCAGCAGTTACTCCTGGGAATCGAACACTGAAGCTTTCTTT; cdr3_aa: CASSYSWESNTEAFF
d_call: NA; v_call: TRBV7-9; clone_size: NA; j_call: TRBJ2-3; cdr3_nt: TGTGCCAGCGTCCCTCAGACAGATACGCAGTATTTT; cdr3_aa: CASVPQTDTQYF
d_call: TRBD2; v_call: TRBV12-3/TRBV12-4; clone_size: NA; j_call: TRBJ2-1; cdr3_nt: TGTGCCAGCGTTAGCGGGAGTACCTACAATGAGCAGTTCTTC; cdr3_aa: CASVSGSTYNEQFF
d_call: NA; v_call: TRBV19; clone_size: few; j_call: TRBJ2-7; cdr3_nt: TGTGCCAGTAGTATAGTGCCGGGGAACGAGCAGTACTTC; cdr3_aa: CASSIVPGNEQYF
d_call: TRBD2; v_call: TRBV20-1; clone_size: NA; j_call: TRBJ2-7; cdr3_nt: TGCAGTGCTGAGACTAGCGGGAGGCCCTACGAGCAGTACTTC; cdr3_aa: CSAETSGRPYEQYF
d_call: TRBD1; v_call: TRBV27; clone_size: few; j_call: TRBJ1-4; cdr3_nt: TGTGCCAGCAGTTACGGACAGGAGTATGAAAAACTGTTTTTT; cdr3_aa: CASSYGQEYEKLFF
d_call: NA; v_call: TRBV24-1; clone_size: few; j_call: TRBJ2-5; cdr3_nt: TGTGCCACCAGTGATTGGGGTGACGGCCAGCAAGAGACCCAGTACTTC; cdr3_aa: CATSDWGDGQQETQYF
d_call: TRBD2; v_call: TRBV6-2/TRBV6-3; clone_size: few; j_call: TRBJ2-1; cdr3_nt: TGTGCCAACACGACCCAGACTAGCCTTTACAATGAGCAGTTCTTC; cdr3_aa: CANTTQTSLYNEQFF
d_call: NA; v_call: TRBV4-2; clone_size: many; j_call: TRBJ1-5; cdr3_nt: TGTGCCAGCAGCCAAGGACTAGGTCAGCCCCAGCATTTT; cdr3_aa: CASSQGLGQPQHF
d_call: TRBD2; v_call: TRBV20-1; clone_size: many; j_call: TRBJ2-1; cdr3_nt: TGCAGTGCTTCGAGAATTAGCGGGAGTTATGTCTATGAGCAGTTCTTC; cdr3_aa: CSASRISGSYVYEQFF
d_call: NA; v_call: TRBV28; clone_size: many; j_call: TRBJ2-3; cdr3_nt: TGTGCCAGCAGCCTTTACTCTAGCACAGATACGCAGTATTTT; cdr3_aa: CASSLYSSTDTQYF
d_call: NA; v_call: TRBV5-1; clone_size: NA; j_call: TRBJ2-7; cdr3_nt: TGCGCCAGCAGCCTGGAGGACAGCGGAGGGTACGAGCAGTACTTC; cdr3_aa: CASSLEDSGGYEQYF
d_call: TRBD1; v_call: TRBV29-1; clone_size: many; j_call: TRBJ2-7; cdr3_nt: TGCAGCGTTGAAGATGAAGGACAGGGGGTCTGGGAGCAGTACTTC; cdr3_aa: CSVEDEGQGVWEQYF
d_call: NA; v_call: TRBV12-3/TRBV12-4; clone_size: few; j_call: TRBJ2-1; cdr3_nt: TGTGCCAGCAGTCCACAGGAACTCTCCTACAATGAGCAGTTCTTC; cdr3_aa: CASSPQELSYNEQFF
d_call: NA; v_call: TRBV27; clone_size: NA; j_call: TRBJ2-7; cdr3_nt: TGTGCCAGCAACCACCAGGGGGGAAACGAGCAGTACTTC; cdr3_aa: CASNHQGGNEQYF
d_call: NA; v_call: TRBV19; clone_size: many; j_call: TRBJ2-1; cdr3_nt: TGTGCCAGTAGTATTTCTCTTGGTACCTACAATGAGCAGTTCTTC; cdr3_aa: CASSISLGTYNEQFF
d_call: NA; v_call: TRBV6-5; clone_size: few; j_call: TRBJ1-5; cdr3_nt: TGTGCCAGCAGTTCGACTGGACAGCAAAATCAGCCCCAGCATTTT; cdr3_aa: CASSSTGQQNQPQHF
d_call: NA; v_call: TRBV5-1; clone_size: many; j_call: TRBJ2-2; cdr3_nt: TGCGCCAGCAGCTTGGCCCAGGGTACTCGGGAGCTGTTTTTT; cdr3_aa: CASSLAQGTRELFF
d_call: TRBD1; v_call: TRBV7-9; clone_size: many; j_call: TRBJ2-3; cdr3_nt: TGTGCCAGCAGCTTAGTGACAGGGAAGACAGATACGCAGTATTTT; cdr3_aa: CASSLVTGKTDTQYF
d_call: NA; v_call: TRBV5-7; clone_size: NA; j_call: TRBJ2-1; cdr3_nt: TGTGCCAGCAGCCCCGGGCCTCTCTGCTCCCTAGGGAATGAGCAGTTCTTC; cdr3_aa: CASSPGPLCSLGNEQFF
d_call: TRBD1; v_call: TRBV3-1; clone_size: NA; j_call: TRBJ1-2; cdr3_nt: TGTGCCAGCAGCCCCCGGGACAGTTCTAACTATGGCTACACCTTC; cdr3_aa: CASSPRDSSNYGYTF
d_call: NA; v_call: TRBV20-1; clone_size: NA; j_call: TRBJ2-1; cdr3_nt: TGCAGTGCTAGAGCGGGCTCGTACAATGAGCAGTTCTTC; cdr3_aa: CSARAGSYNEQFF
d_call: TRBD2; v_call: TRBV29-1; clone_size: many; j_call: TRBJ2-2; cdr3_nt: TGCAGCGTTGAAGAAATAGCGGGAACCGGGGAGCTGTTTTTT; cdr3_aa: CSVEEIAGTGELFF
d_call: NA; v_call: TRBV28; clone_size: NA; j_call: TRBJ2-2; cdr3_nt: TGTGCCAGCAGTTTAGAACCAAACACCGGGGAGCTGTTTTTT; cdr3_aa: CASSLEPNTGELFF
d_call: NA; v_call: TRBV27; clone_size: many; j_call: TRBJ2-7; cdr3_nt: TGTGCCAGCAGTTTACACCGGGACACCTACGAGCAGTACTTC; cdr3_aa: CASSLHRDTYEQYF
d_call: TRBD2; v_call: TRBV20-1; clone_size: few; j_call: TRBJ2-7; cdr3_nt: TGCAGTGCTAGGGGCGTTGGACTAGCTCCTTACGAGCAGTACTTC; cdr3_aa: CSARGVGLAPYEQYF
d_call: NA; v_call: TRBV7-9; clone_size: NA; j_call: TRBJ2-7; cdr3_nt: TGTGCCAGCAGTCCCCGGGACGACTCCTACGAGCAGTACTTC; cdr3_aa: CASSPRDDSYEQYF
d_call: NA; v_call: TRBV20-1; clone_size: many; j_call: TRBJ1-2; cdr3_nt: TGCAGTGCTCCGGTAACTCATGGCTACACCTTC; cdr3_aa: CSAPVTHGYTF
d_call: NA; v_call: TRBV28; clone_size: NA; j_call: TRBJ2-7; cdr3_nt: TGTGCCAGCAGTTTGCCCCGACAGGACTACGAGCAGTACTTC; cdr3_aa: CASSLPRQDYEQYF